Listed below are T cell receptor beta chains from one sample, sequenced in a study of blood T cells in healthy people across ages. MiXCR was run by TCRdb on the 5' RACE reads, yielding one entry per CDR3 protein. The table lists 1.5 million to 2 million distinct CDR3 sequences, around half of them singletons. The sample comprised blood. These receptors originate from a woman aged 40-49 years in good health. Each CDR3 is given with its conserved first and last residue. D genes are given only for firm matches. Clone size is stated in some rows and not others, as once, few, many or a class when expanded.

CASSSGPVEAKNIQYF	TGCGCCAGCAGCTCGGGCCCGGTGGAAGCCAAAAACATTCAGTACTTC	-	few	TRBJ2-4	TRBV5-1
CASSSVATGLKYEQYF	TGTGCCAGCAGCTCGGTCGCGACAGGTCTGAAGTACGAGCAGTACTTC	-	-	TRBJ2-7	TRBV11-2
CASSLSWRGYQETQYF	TGCGCCAGCAGCTTGTCCTGGCGGGGGTACCAAGAGACCCAGTACTTC	TRBD2	-	TRBJ2-5	TRBV5-1
CAISEWGQFEGLYTF	TGTGCCATCAGTGAGTGGGGGCAGTTTGAGGGCCTCTACACCTTC	-	-	TRBJ1-2	TRBV10-3
CASSLDVFRGTGYEQYF	TGTGCCAGCAGCTTAGACGTGTTCAGGGGCACGGGATACGAGCAGTACTTC	-	few	TRBJ2-7	TRBV7-2
CASIGGGLNSGANVLTF	TGTGCCAGCATTGGGGGAGGGCTCAACTCTGGGGCCAACGTCCTGACTTTC	TRBD2	-	TRBJ2-6	TRBV6-1
CASSSRLLAKNIQYF	TGTGCCAGCAGTAGCAGGTTACTAGCCAAAAACATTCAGTACTTC	-	few	TRBJ2-4	TRBV28
CASSLDRVVGYTF	TGCGCCAGCAGCTTGGACAGGGTGGTTGGCTACACCTTC	TRBD1	-	TRBJ1-2	TRBV5-5
CASSLARTSGVQETQYF	TGTGCCAGCAGCTTAGCTCGGACTAGCGGGGTCCAAGAGACCCAGTACTTC	TRBD2	-	TRBJ2-5	TRBV7-9
CASSLRGLAIGANVLTF	TGTGCCAGCAGCTTAAGGGGACTAGCTATTGGGGCCAACGTCCTGACTTTC	TRBD2	-	TRBJ2-6	TRBV7-2
CASSRNRGSYEQYF	TGTGCCAGCTCAAGGAACAGGGGCTCCTACGAGCAGTACTTC	TRBD1	-	TRBJ2-7	TRBV6-2/TRBV6-3
CASTPLAGDTDTQYF	TGTGCCAGCACCCCTCTAGCGGGCGACACAGATACGCAGTATTTT	TRBD2	-	TRBJ2-3	TRBV7-8
CASSGDSGVLASYNEQFF	TGTGCCAGCAGTGGTGATAGCGGGGTGTTAGCATCCTACAATGAGCAGTTCTTC	TRBD2	-	TRBJ2-1	TRBV2
CTNRSSGANVLTF	TGTACCAACCGGTCCTCTGGGGCCAACGTCCTGACTTTC	-	-	TRBJ2-6	TRBV12-3/TRBV12-4
CASSSLGREIGEQYF	TGTGCCAGCAGTTCCCTGGGCAGGGAAATTGGCGAGCAGTACTTC	-	-	TRBJ2-7	TRBV6-5
CSAWGQGAEYGYTF	TGCAGTGCTTGGGGACAGGGGGCCGAGTATGGCTACACCTTC	TRBD1	-	TRBJ1-2	TRBV20-1
CASSLAQGWNTEAFF	TGTGCCAGCAGCTTAGCGCAGGGCTGGAACACTGAAGCTTTCTTT	-	-	TRBJ1-1	TRBV7-8
CASSLGGDPAGYGYTF	TGTGCCAGCAGCTTAGGGGGTGACCCAGCTGGCTATGGCTACACCTTC	-	few	TRBJ1-2	TRBV7-2
CASSWGQGANEQFF	TGCGCCAGCAGCTGGGGACAGGGGGCCAATGAGCAGTTCTTC	TRBD1	-	TRBJ2-1	TRBV5-1
CAISGGGTEAFF	TGTGCCATCAGTGGAGGCGGCACTGAAGCTTTCTTT	-	few	TRBJ1-1	TRBV10-3
CASSVTGGTSNTDTQYF	TGTGCCAGCAGCGTAACCGGGGGGACTAGTAACACAGATACGCAGTATTTT	TRBD2	-	TRBJ2-3	TRBV9
CATSREGKNTEAFF	TGTGCCACCAGCAGAGAAGGCAAGAACACTGAAGCTTTCTTT	-	-	TRBJ1-1	TRBV15
CASSPGYGQYF	TGTGCCAGCAGCCCAGGATACGGCCAGTACTTC	-	few	TRBJ2-5	TRBV12-3/TRBV12-4
CASSPRDRVDYGYTF	TGTGCCAGCAGCCCCAGGGACAGGGTTGACTATGGCTACACCTTC	TRBD1	-	TRBJ1-2	TRBV7-2
CASSFNRFVNQPQHF	TGTGCCAGCAGTTTTAACAGGTTTGTCAATCAGCCCCAGCATTTT	-	-	TRBJ1-5	TRBV12-3/TRBV12-4
CSVDLRPTDTQYF	TGCAGCGTAGACCTGAGACCCACAGATACGCAGTATTTT	-	few	TRBJ2-3	TRBV29-1
CASSQDEFGGNEQFF	TGTGCCAGCAGCCAAGATGAGTTCGGGGGCAATGAGCAGTTCTTC	-	few	TRBJ2-1	TRBV4-2
CASSTGTGGETQYF	TGTGCCAGCAGTACCGGGACAGGGGGCGAGACCCAGTACTTC	TRBD1	many	TRBJ2-5	TRBV7-3
CSVDLGQNYGYTF	TGCAGCGTTGATTTGGGACAGAACTATGGCTACACCTTC	TRBD1	-	TRBJ1-2	TRBV29-1
CASSQDGQGFQPQHF	TGCGCCAGCAGCCAAGATGGGCAGGGATTTCAGCCCCAGCATTTT	-	-	TRBJ1-5	TRBV4-1
CASSLSSGRMNTEAFF	TGTGCCAGCAGCTTATCGTCCGGGAGGATGAACACTGAAGCTTTCTTT	-	-	TRBJ1-1	TRBV7-2
CASSYSGRAEQFF	TGTGCCAGCAGTTACTCGGGGCGGGCTGAGCAGTTCTTC	-	few	TRBJ2-1	TRBV6-2/TRBV6-3
CASSLNFRGAGDGVETQYF	TGTGCCAGCAGCTTGAATTTCCGGGGGGCCGGCGATGGTGTTGAGACCCAGTACTTC	-	-	TRBJ2-5	TRBV5-6
CASSPGHQLYGYTF	TGTGCCAGCAGCCCGGGACACCAGCTCTATGGCTACACCTTC	-	-	TRBJ1-2	TRBV7-8
CASRIQGSNQPQHF	TGTGCCAGCAGAATACAGGGAAGCAATCAGCCCCAGCATTTT	-	few	TRBJ1-5	TRBV28
CASSSPGREETQYF	TGTGCCAGCAGTTCCCCCGGCAGGGAAGAGACCCAGTACTTC	-	-	TRBJ2-5	TRBV27
CASTLQGTYGYTF	TGTGCCAGCACCCTACAGGGGACCTATGGCTACACCTTC	TRBD1	-	TRBJ1-2	TRBV6-1
CASSRPPTGTETQYF	TGTGCCAGCAGCCGCCCCCCAACAGGGACAGAGACCCAGTACTTC	-	few	TRBJ2-5	TRBV6-5
CASNEVTGTANYGYTF	TGTGCCAGCAACGAAGTAACCGGGACAGCGAACTATGGCTACACCTTC	TRBD1	-	TRBJ1-2	TRBV6-2/TRBV6-3
CSAPRGLDGNTQYF	TGCAGTGCTCCCAGGGGATTGGATGGGAATACGCAGTATTTT	-	once	TRBJ2-3	TRBV20-1
CSAPLPQGYGYTF	TGCAGTGCTCCACTCCCTCAGGGCTATGGCTACACCTTC	-	-	TRBJ1-2	TRBV20-1
CATSREPGVTDYYGYTF	TGTGCCACCAGCAGGGAACCGGGGGTCACAGATTATTATGGCTACACCTTC	-	-	TRBJ1-2	TRBV15
CSVQVVYGYTF	TGCAGCGTTCAGGTCGTCTATGGCTACACCTTC	-	few	TRBJ1-2	TRBV29-1
CASSYLGRGVIETQYF	TGTGCCAGCAGTTACTTAGGTCGAGGGGTTATAGAGACCCAGTACTTC	-	-	TRBJ2-5	TRBV6-5
CASSSKTGQARGIYGYTF	TGTGCCAGCAGCTCAAAAACGGGACAGGCCCGGGGAATCTATGGCTACACCTTC	TRBD1	-	TRBJ1-2	TRBV7-3
CSARPGTSDPYEQYF	TGCAGTGCTAGACCCGGGACTAGCGACCCTTACGAGCAGTACTTC	TRBD2	-	TRBJ2-7	TRBV20-1
CASSQRTREFYGYTF	TGTGCCAGCAGCCAACGGACCCGGGAATTCTATGGCTACACCTTC	-	-	TRBJ1-2	TRBV3-1
CASSLTGAGVNYEQYF	TGCGCCAGCAGCTTAACCGGGGCGGGGGTCAACTACGAGCAGTACTTC	TRBD2	-	TRBJ2-7	TRBV5-1
CAGRLDAHTDTQYF	TGCGCCGGACGACTAGATGCACACACAGATACGCAGTATTTT	-	-	TRBJ2-3	TRBV5-1
CSTGTSGFSYNEQYF	TGCAGTACCGGGACTAGCGGCTTCTCCTACAATGAGCAGTACTTC	TRBD2	-	TRBJ2-5	TRBV20-1